The clone carrying this T cell receptor (beta chain) was counted only a few times. These data are taken from a study of blood T cell repertoires in COVID-19. This CDR3 spans 16 amino acids. Germline lookup yields CDR1 SGHRS and CDR2 YFSETQ. V was shortened by 3 bases and J by 1 base, with 16 bases between the two germline ends. Method: immunoSEQ multiplex PCR; TCRdb's copy keeps in-frame clones and lacks some. The table lists 200,000 or so clones, roughly 89% of them singletons, with less than 4.5% in the top ten. Sequenced sample: PBMCs or T cells enriched from blood (not recorded which). This chain connects TRBV5-1 to TRBJ1-1; D may be TRBD1 (6 bases). The receptor comes from a woman in her thirties or forties with acute COVID-19. As DNA, the CDR3 is TGCGCCAGCAGCTCACAATTAACGACAGGGAACACTGAAGCTTTCTTT. As protein: CASSSQLTTGNTEAFF.